Following are 22 T cell receptor beta chains from one sample sequenced in a study of cytomegalovirus exposure and HLA in healthy donors. Here immunoSEQ multiplex PCR was the method, and the copy in TCRdb shows in-frame clones only, minus some. In the table there are more than 110,000 clones, 80% to 90% of which are singletons. Sequencing used PBMCs. These TCRs come from a man aged 18 to 29 in good health and CMV-seronegative.

The V call is TRBV19, the J call TRBJ2-3, with D perhaps TRBD2 (6 bases). The CDR3 has 12 residues. CDR1 is LNHDA, CDR2 SQIVND, per germline (reference sequence). With 5 bases removed from V and 4 bases from J, the gap between germline ends came to 7 bases. CDR3 loop: CASSSGADTQYF. For the CDR3, the DNA is TGTGCCAGTAGTTCGGGAGCAGATACGCAGTATTTT.

The chain employs TRBV9 and TRBJ2-2, with no clear D. The CDR3 covers 17 residues. Germline loops: CDR1 SGDLS, CDR2 YYNGEE. V lost 2 bases and J lost 0, with 14 bases in between. CDR3 nucleotide sequence: TGTGCCAGCAGCGTGCCCCTCCGGGTAACGAACACCGGGGAGCTGTTTTTT. Residues: CASSVPLRVTNTGELFF.

The rearrangement uses TRBV14 and TRBJ2-1; TRBD2 agrees at 11 bases. After removal of 4 bases from V and 2 bases from J, the junction contained 4 bases not matched to a gene. This CDR3 contains 16 residues. CDR1 is SGHDN and CDR2 is FVKESK in the germline V gene. Here the CDR3 reads CASSRLAGYTYNEQFF. The DNA of the CDR3 is TGTGCCAGCAGCCGACTAGCGGGATACACCTACAATGAGCAGTTCTTC.

This clone was detected only a few times. The DNA for the CDR3 is TGTGCCAGTAGTCCAGGGTATCAGCCCCAGCATTTT. Its protein product is CASSPGYQPQHF. The V call is TRBV19, the J call TRBJ1-5, with D possibly TRBD1 on 5 matching bases. Germline V gene data show CDR1 as LNHDA and CDR2 as SQIVND (reference sequence). The CDR3 loop spans 12 amino acids. The ends were cut back, 5 bases at V and 5 bases at J, with 7 bases in the middle. Looking up the rest from reference TRBV19 and TRBJ1-5 gives the full variable domain: DGGITQSPKYLFRKEGQNVTLSCEQNLNHDAMYWYRQDPGQGLRLIYYSQIVNDFQKGDIAEGYSVSREKKESFPLTVTSAQKNPTAFYLCASSPGYQPQHFGDGTRLSIL.

The chain combines TRBV28 with TRBJ1-2; 7 bases map to TRBD1. Per germline, CDR1 MDHEN and CDR2 SYDVKM. Trimming at V came to 6 bases and at J to 0 bases, leaving 4 bases not matched to a gene. This CDR3 has 14 amino acids. CDR3 sequence (DNA): TGTGCCAGCAGGAGACAGGGAGCTAACTATGGCTACACCTTC. The encoded protein is CASRRQGANYGYTF.

The V and J genes are TRBV7-9 and TRBJ2-7; D gene uncertain. Germline loops: CDR1 SEHNR, CDR2 FQNEAQ (reference sequence). The CDR3 is 15 amino acids. V shed 4 bases and J shed 2 bases, with 15 bases lying between them. CDR3 protein: CASSSHLQATYEQYF. For the CDR3, the DNA is TGTGCCAGCAGCTCTCACCTTCAGGCTACCTACGAGCAGTACTTC.

This chain joins TRBV11-2 and TRBJ2-1, with TRBD2 identical over 8 bases. CDR1 is SGHAT and CDR2 is FQNNGV in the germline V gene. The CDR3 runs 15 residues. The V segment lost 2 bases and the J segment 6 bases; nucleotides outside the gene matches: 6. CDR3 region: CASSLIAGGTNEQFF. The CDR3 nucleotides are TGTGCCAGCAGCTTAATCGCGGGAGGTACCAATGAGCAGTTCTTC.

The chain uses TRBV7-2 and TRBJ1-2, with a tentative D call TRBD1 (6 bases). The V gene lost 3 bases and the J gene lost 7 bases, with 12 bases spanning the gap. The CDR3 extends over 13 amino acids. Per germline, CDR1 SGHTA and CDR2 FQGNSA. For the CDR3, the DNA is TGTGCCAGCAGCTTTGGACAGCAGGGTGGCTACACCTTC. Its translation: CASSFGQQGGYTF.

The chain links TRBV6-1 to TRBJ1-2; tentative D call: TRBD1 (5 bases). Germline V gives CDR1 MNHNS, CDR2 SASEGT. The CDR3 sequence is 12 residues long. CDR3 region: CVSPGGVYGYTF. DNA of the CDR3: TGTGTTTCCCCCGGAGGGGTCTATGGCTACACCTTC.

In this sample, this clone turned up a few times. The chain is built from TRBV10-3 and TRBJ1-2; the D is unclear. CDR1 is ENHRY, CDR2 SYGVKD, per germline. CDR3 length: 12 amino acids. V lost 3 bases to trimming and J lost 7 bases, with 9 bases between them. The CDR3 region is CAISDPPGGYTF. CDR3 nucleotide sequence: TGTGCCATCAGTGACCCCCCCGGTGGCTACACCTTC.

The chain joins TRBV7-9 to TRBJ2-7; TRBD2 aligns across 9 bases. The CDR3 spans 17 residues. Germline V gene data show CDR1 as SEHNR and CDR2 as FQNEAQ (reference sequence). The trim removed 1 base at V and 3 bases at J, leaving 10 bases unmatched. The CDR3 reads CASSLGWSSGADYEQYF. DNA of the CDR3: TGTGCCAGCAGCTTAGGCTGGTCTAGCGGGGCCGACTACGAGCAGTACTTC.

This clone was seen just once. The chain employs TRBV15 and TRBJ2-1, with D tentatively TRBD2 (5 bases). CDR1 LNHNV and CDR2 YYDKDF come from the germline V gene (reference sequence). The CDR3 has 18 residues. Trimming pared 1 base from V and 7 bases from J, leaving 23 bases between. The CDR3 DNA reads TGTGCCACCAGCAGAGCCTCTATAGCGTCCCTTGGGCCAAATGAGCAGTTCTTC. This translates into CATSRASIASLGPNEQFF.

This clone was recorded many times. CDR3 in DNA: TGTGCCAGCACCACGGACAGAGATAATTCACCCCTCCACTTT. Residues: CASTTDRDNSPLHF. The chain has TRBV27 and TRBJ1-6, with a possible D match to TRBD1 (6 bases). The V end lost 7 bases, the J end lost 5 bases, and 12 bases lay between the germline ends. Per the germline V gene, CDR1 is MNHEY and CDR2 is SMNVEV (reference sequence). The CDR3 sequence is 14 residues long.

The J gene is TRBJ2-1, the V gene TRBV19; D call uncertain. V lost 1 base and J lost 4, with 5 bases in between. Germline V lookup: CDR1 LNHDA, CDR2 SQIVND (reference sequence). The CDR3 is made up of 13 amino acids. CDR3: CASSIGPYNEQFF. The CDR3 DNA is TGTGCCAGTAGTATAGGGCCTTACAATGAGCAGTTCTTC.

This sequence joins TRBV27 and TRBJ1-5; perhaps TRBD1 as D (5 bases). CDR1 is MNHEY, CDR2 SMNVEV, per germline (reference sequence). The V end was cut by 5 bases, the J end by 3 bases, with 17 bases between. CDR3 length: 16 residues. CDR3 region: CASSDPRRGLNQPQHF. CDR3 DNA: TGTGCCAGCAGTGACCCCCGTAGGGGTCTCAATCAGCCCCAGCATTTT.

The V gene is TRBV7-2, the J gene TRBJ1-2; D remains ambiguous. Trimming pared 5 bases from V and 1 base from J, leaving 5 bases between. This CDR3 has 12 residues. CDR1 is SGHTA and CDR2 is FQGNSA in the germline V gene. CDR3 loop: CASSILNYGYTF. CDR3 bases: TGTGCCAGCAGCATCCTTAACTATGGCTACACCTTC.

This chain links TRBV30 with TRBJ1-5, with 7 bases aligning to TRBD1. CDR1 and CDR2 (germline): GTSNPN, SVGIG (reference sequence). The CDR3 consists of 15 residues. Germline trimming cut 3 bases from V and 1 base from J; bases unmatched to any gene: 6. DNA of the CDR3: TGTGCCTGGAGGCGTCAGGGGGGAAGCAATCAGCCCCAGCATTTT. As protein: CAWRRQGGSNQPQHF.

The rearrangement uses TRBV6-5 and TRBJ2-1; 11 bases line up with TRBD1. Germline V gene sequence: CDR1 MNHEY, CDR2 SVGAGI. V shed 5 bases and J 6 bases; nucleotides not matched to a gene: 6. This CDR3 spans 15 amino acids. The CDR3 loop reads CASSQGQGEPNEQFF. DNA of the CDR3: TGTGCCAGCAGTCAGGGACAGGGGGAGCCCAATGAGCAGTTCTTC.

In this sample, this clone turned up many times. The chain couples TRBV9 to TRBJ2-1; 8 bases are a match to TRBD2. Germline CDR1 SGDLS, CDR2 YYNGEE. This CDR3 is built from 17 residues. J was trimmed by 7 bases and V by 0 bases; bases with no gene match: 12. This CDR3 reads CASSVAYRLAGKNEQFF. The CDR3 bases are TGTGCCAGCAGCGTAGCCTACCGGCTAGCGGGCAAGAATGAGCAGTTCTTC.

This chain connects TRBV7-2 to TRBJ2-7; maybe TRBD2 (6 bases). The V end lost 2 bases, the J end lost 2 bases, and 13 bases lay between the germline ends. The germline gives CDR1 SGHTA, CDR2 FQGNSA. The CDR3 covers 15 residues. For the CDR3, the DNA is TGTGCCAGCAGCTTATATCTGCGGGGTACCTACGAGCAGTACTTC. Its translation is CASSLYLRGTYEQYF.

The chain carries TRBV5-1 and TRBJ2-3; TRBD2 aligns across 11 bases. After removal of 0 bases from V and 6 bases from J, the junction contained 9 bases not matched to a gene. CDR1 is SGHRS and CDR2 is YFSETQ in the germline V gene. CDR3 length: 17 amino acids. CDR3 amino acids: CASSLGTSGRALDTQYF. The CDR3 bases are TGCGCCAGCAGCTTGGGGACTAGCGGGCGGGCCTTGGATACGCAGTATTTT.

The gene calls are TRBV10-2 and TRBJ2-5; TRBD2 matches at 12 bases. The CDR3 loop spans 15 amino acids. The ends lost 3 bases at V and 5 bases at J; junction bases unmatched: 4. The germline V gene has CDR1 WSHSY and CDR2 SAAADI. DNA for the CDR3: TGCGCCAGCAGTGAAGCGACTAGCGGGAGTGAGACCCAGTACTTC. Its protein is CASSEATSGSETQYF.